Below are 2 T cell receptor beta chains sequenced from a single sample in a study of blood T cell repertoires in COVID-19. The protocol was immunoSEQ multiplex PCR, while the TCRdb copy is restricted to in-frame clones and leaves out a portion. The table records over 150,000 clones, around four fifths of them present only once. Sequencing was done on a sample of peripheral blood. The receptors were gathered from a woman between 40 and 55 years old with COVID-19, enrolled during active disease.

The rearrangement joins TRBV5-1 to TRBJ2-2, with 11 bases aligning to TRBD2. The CDR3 consists of 16 residues. The trim removed 4 bases at V and 4 bases at J, leaving 6 bases unmatched. CDR1 is SGHRS, CDR2 YFSETQ, per germline. The CDR3 DNA sequence: TGCGCCAGCAGCATTACTAGCGGGAGTGCCACCGGGGAGCTGTTTTTT. This translates into CASSITSGSATGELFF.

The CDR3 spells CASSQANSPLHF. The CDR3, as DNA: TGCGCCAGCAGCCAAGCGAATTCACCCCTCCACTTT. The V gene is TRBV4-1, the J gene TRBJ1-6, with D unresolved. The germline V gene has CDR1 MGHRA and CDR2 YSYEKL. CDR3 length: 12 residues. V lost 1 base and J 7 bases, leaving 2 bases between the germline ends.